The 4 T cell receptor beta chains below come from one sample, sequenced in a study of blood T cell repertoires in COVID-19. TCRdb's table, derived via immunoSEQ multiplex PCR, lists solely in-frame clones and lacks some. Of about 87,000 clones detected, approximately 85% appear once; the ten largest clones hold roughly 3%. Sequenced sample: peripheral blood. Receptor source: a woman of 80 years or more with COVID-19, enrolled during active disease.

This sequence joins TRBV4-2 and TRBJ2-5; D may be TRBD1 (5 bases). V lost 1 base, J lost 4 bases, and 16 bases lay in between. This CDR3 spans 16 amino acids. The germline V gene encodes CDR1 LGHNA and CDR2 YNFKEQ. The CDR3: CASSQGAGWQRETQYF. The CDR3 DNA sequence: TGTGCCAGCAGCCAAGGGGCAGGGTGGCAGAGAGAGACCCAGTACTTC.

CDR3 sequence: CASSRRGRVDTQYF. DNA of the CDR3: TGTGCCAGCAGTAGGAGGGGGCGCGTAGATACGCAGTATTTT. J is TRBJ2-3 and V is TRBV27; D might be TRBD1 (7 bases). V was shortened by 5 bases and J by 5 bases, with 14 bases between the two germline ends. This CDR3 has 14 residues. CDR1 is MNHEY and CDR2 is SMNVEV in the germline V gene (reference sequence).

The J gene is TRBJ2-7, the V gene TRBV9; 7 nucleotides line up with TRBD2. V dropped 3 bases and J dropped 2; count of bases not matched to a gene: 5. From germline, CDR1 is SGDLS and CDR2 YYNGEE. The CDR3 has 14 residues. The CDR3 here is CASSGRAGTYEQYF. CDR3 DNA: TGTGCCAGCAGCGGGAGAGCGGGAACCTACGAGCAGTACTTC.

This chain joins TRBV4-1 and TRBJ1-2; the D is unclear. The V gene lost 1 base and the J gene lost 7 bases, with 13 bases spanning the gap. Germline CDR1 reads MGHRA; CDR2 reads YSYEKL. CDR3 length: 14 residues. CDR3 DNA: TGCGCCAGCAGCCAAGCAGGCGGGTGGGGTGGCTACACCTTC. It translates to CASSQAGGWGGYTF.